The next 26 T cell receptor beta chains were all read from a single sample in a study of CD8+CD57+ T cells in acquired aplastic anemia. It was genomic DNA that served as the template for profiling TCR beta VDJ and CDR3. Using its own MiXCR run on the reads, TCRdb lists one record per CDR3 protein. The sample carries around 150,000 distinct CDR3 sequences, 40% to 50% recorded once. Patients included in sequencing had previously demonstrated CD8+CD57+ cell expansion by flow cytometry. Sequencing used sorted CD4+, CD8+, or CD8+CD57+ T cells (not recorded which) from PBMCs. These receptors were taken from a human donor with aplastic anemia.

The V call is TRBV27, the J call TRBJ1-1; D call uncertain. The germline gives CDR1 MNHEY, CDR2 SMNVEV (reference sequence). V lost 2 bases, J lost 7 bases, and 11 bases lay in between. The length of the CDR3 is 13 residues. In DNA form, the CDR3 reads TGTGCCAGCAGTTTAGCGGCCAAAAGTGAAGCTTTCTTT. Its translation: CASSLAAKSEAFF.

The rearrangement uses TRBV19 and TRBJ1-5; D is uncertain. Trimming left V 6 bases short and J 0 bases short, with 12 bases between. Germline values: CDR1 LNHDA, CDR2 SQIVND (reference sequence). The CDR3 runs to 15 residues. This chain's CDR3 is CASSDGGYSNQPQHF. In DNA, the CDR3 is TGTGCCAGTAGCGACGGCGGCTATAGCAATCAGCCCCAGCATTTT.

The chain combines TRBV29-1 with TRBJ1-1; tentatively, D is TRBD1 (5 bases). V shed 8 bases and J shed 3 bases, with 16 bases lying between them. In germline, CDR1 is SQVTM, CDR2 ANQGSEA. This CDR3 is 13 amino acids long. The CDR3 loop is CSLREGSDTEAFF. The CDR3 nucleotides read TGCAGCCTCAGGGAGGGGAGTGACACTGAAGCTTTCTTT. The whole variable domain, filled in from reference TRBV29-1 and TRBJ1-1, reads SAVISQKPSRDICQRGTSLTIQCQVDSQVTMMFWYRQQPGQSLTLIATANQGSEATYESGFVIDKFPISRPNLTFSTLTVSNMSPEDSSIYLCSLREGSDTEAFFGQGTRLTVV.

With regard to this clonotype: At one of its ends the junction is not consistent with the germline gene, which may arise from a read error. The rearrangement joins TRBV27 to TRBJ1-2; the match to TRBD1 covers 12 bases. There are 16 residues in the CDR3. CDR1 and CDR2 (germline): MNHEY, SMNVEV (reference sequence). This CDR3 reads CASSSLGQGAMYGCTF. The CDR3 coding sequence is TGTGCCAGCAGTTCCCTGGGACAGGGGGCCATGTATGGCTGCACCTTC.

This clonotype has just a few counts. The chain employs TRBV11-2 and TRBJ1-5; D gene uncertain. The CDR3 runs to 16 residues. V was pared by 0 bases and J by 3 bases, with 12 bases between. From germline, CDR1 is SGHAT and CDR2 FQNNGV. This chain's CDR3 is CASSLEYGLPNQPQHF. For the CDR3, the DNA is TGTGCCAGCAGCTTAGAGTACGGATTACCCAATCAGCCCCAGCATTTT. The whole variable domain, remainder taken from reference TRBV11-2 and TRBJ1-5, is EAGVAQSPRYKIIEKRQSVAFWCNPISGHATLYWYQQILGQGPKLLIQFQNNGVVDDSQLPKDRFSAERLKGVDSTLKIQPAKLEDSAVYLCASSLEYGLPNQPQHFGDGTRLSIL.

The rearrangement joins TRBV2 to TRBJ1-1, with D possibly matching TRBD1 (5 bases). Trimming took off 2 bases at V and 5 bases at J, with 12 bases between the two ends. Germline CDR1 and CDR2: SNHLY and FYNNEI. The CDR3 extends over 14 amino acids. The CDR3 protein is CASSEMGRETEAFF. The CDR3 nucleotides are TGTGCCAGCAGTGAAATGGGCAGGGAGACTGAAGCTTTCTTT.

With respect to this clonotype: A read error may explain this, as a much larger clone is one base away. The chain carries TRBV12-3 or TRBV12-4 and TRBJ1-5; D is ambiguous. The CDR3 consists of 14 residues. Trimming left V 2 bases short and J 6 bases short, with 11 bases between. The CDR3 reads CASSLSGFSQPQHF. CDR3 coding DNA: TGTGCCAGCAGTTTAAGCGGATTCAGTCAGCCCCAGCATTTT.

The sample holds one count of this clonotype. V usage is TRBV20-1 and J usage is TRBJ2-3, with 8 bases that match TRBD2. From germline, CDR1 is DFQATT and CDR2 SNEGSKA (reference sequence). The CDR3 contains 18 residues. The junction had 12 bases not matched to a gene; V was cut back by 0 bases and J by 1 base. The chain's CDR3 is CSARDPPVSGNGTDTQYF. The CDR3 region has the DNA TGCAGTGCTAGAGATCCCCCCGTTAGCGGGAACGGCACAGATACGCAGTATTTT.

This clonotype was counted between two and nine times. This chain uses TRBV19 with TRBJ2-5, with D perhaps TRBD1 or TRBD2 (5 bases each). The CDR3 has 14 amino acids. V lost 0 bases to trimming and J lost 3 bases, with 8 bases between them. The germline CDR1 and CDR2 sequences are LNHDA and SQIVND (reference sequence). The chain's CDR3 is CASSIEGPKETQYF. The CDR3 coding sequence is TGTGCCAGTAGTATAGAGGGACCCAAAGAGACCCAGTACTTC.

The rearrangement uses TRBV7-6 and TRBJ1-6; D call uncertain. Trimming shortened V by 7 bases and J by 4 bases, and 8 bases separated the two germline ends. The CDR3 is made up of 13 amino acids. Germline loops: CDR1 SGHVS, CDR2 FNYEAQ. The CDR3 nucleotides read TGTGCCAGCACGGGAGGTTATAATTCACCCCTCCACTTT. It yields the protein CASTGGYNSPLHF.

Only a few counts were recorded for this clonotype. V gene TRBV3-1 combines with J gene TRBJ2-3; D unresolved. V was cut by 3 bases and J by 2 bases, with 21 bases left in between. This CDR3 has 18 amino acids. From germline, CDR1 is LGHDT and CDR2 YNNKEL (reference sequence). DNA of the CDR3: TGTGCCAGCAGCCATTTTGGAGTGGGAAAGGTCCTCACAGATACGCAGTATTTT. It is translated as CASSHFGVGKVLTDTQYF.

This clonotype appeared many times. The chain is built from TRBV6-1 and TRBJ2-5; 10 nucleotides match TRBD2. Germline trimming cut 6 bases from V and 2 bases from J; bases unmatched to any gene: 3. CDR1 is MNHNS, CDR2 SASEGT, per germline. This CDR3 comprises 14 residues. The CDR3 coding sequence is TGTGCCAGCAGCCCTAGCGGGAGACAAGAGACCCAGTACTTC. Protein product: CASSPSGRQETQYF.

The chain links TRBV6-5 to TRBJ1-2; D might be TRBD1 (6 bases). Trimming left V 0 bases short and J 8 bases short, with 13 bases between. Germline assignment: CDR1 MNHEY and CDR2 SVGAGI. This CDR3 contains 14 residues. CDR3 amino acids: CASSYSRQAKGYTF. DNA of the CDR3: TGTGCCAGCAGTTACTCGAGACAGGCGAAGGGCTACACCTTC.

This chain uses TRBV19 with TRBJ1-2; TRBD1 might be the D (6 bases). Germline loops: CDR1 LNHDA, CDR2 SQIVND (reference sequence). This CDR3 region has 14 residues. The V end was cut by 3 bases, the J end by 8 bases, with 16 bases between. The CDR3 DNA sequence: TGTGCCAGTAGTATTCGAAGGACAGATGGCGGCTACACCTTC. Translation: CASSIRRTDGGYTF.

This clonotype was seen ten or more times. The J gene is TRBJ1-1, the V gene TRBV19; 8 bases line up with TRBD1. Germline loops: CDR1 LNHDA, CDR2 SQIVND (reference sequence). Trimming cost V 5 bases and J 6 bases; bases outside gene matches: 5. This CDR3 comprises 13 residues. CDR3 residues: CASSADRGAEAFF. CDR3 bases: TGTGCCAGTAGTGCCGACAGGGGCGCTGAAGCTTTCTTT.

This clonotype was found many times. The V call is TRBV29-1, the J call TRBJ1-3; D might be TRBD1 (5 bases). This CDR3 has 16 residues. Looked up from germline, CDR1 is SQVTM and CDR2 is ANQGSEA. Between the trimmed V and J ends, which lost 0 bases and 0 bases, there was a span of 12 bases. CDR3 sequence: CSVEDLKGHSGNTIYF. The CDR3 DNA reads as TGCAGCGTTGAAGATCTTAAGGGGCACTCTGGAAACACCATATATTTT.

The chain links TRBV7-3 to TRBJ1-1, with D tentatively TRBD1 (5 bases). The CDR3 is made up of 16 amino acids. Looked up from germline, CDR1 is SGHTA and CDR2 is FQGTGA. Trimming shortened V by 9 bases and J by 4 bases, and 24 bases separated the two germline ends. CDR3 in amino acids: CASSAPEGGVSTEAFF. The CDR3 region has the DNA TGTGCCAGTAGCGCCCCCGAGGGAGGGGTGAGCACTGAAGCTTTCTTT.

This clonotype was found many times. The gene calls are TRBV5-4 and TRBJ1-1, with TRBD1 as a possible D gene (6 bases). The CDR3 is made up of 13 amino acids. Per germline, CDR1 SGHNT and CDR2 YYREEE (reference sequence). V shed 3 bases and J shed 9 bases, with 15 bases lying between them. The CDR3 here is CASSWGGHEKAFF. The CDR3 DNA reads as TGTGCCAGCAGCTGGGGGGGACATGAGAAAGCTTTCTTT. Full variable domain (rest looked up from reference TRBV5-4 and TRBJ1-1): ETGVTQSPTHLIKTRGQQVTLRCSSQSGHNTVSWYQQALGQGPQFIFQYYREEENGRGNFPPRFSGLQFPNYSSELNVNALELDDSALYLCASSWGGHEKAFFGQGTRLTVV.

This chain joins TRBV20-1 and TRBJ2-4, with 9 bases matching TRBD2. The CDR3 length is 16 residues. Losses at the gene ends were 2 bases for V and 10 bases for J; bases not matched to a gene: 15. From germline, CDR1 is DFQATT and CDR2 SNEGSKA (reference sequence). The CDR3 region has the DNA TGCAGTGCTAGATCTAGCGGGGTTGCTGAACTAACTATTCAGTACTTC. Amino acid sequence: CSARSSGVAELTIQYF.

V gene TRBV12-3 or TRBV12-4 combines with J gene TRBJ1-2, with 10 bases matching TRBD1. The CDR3 length is 14 residues. V lost 6 bases to trimming and J lost 7 bases; unmatched junction nucleotides: 8. The CDR3, as DNA: TGTGCCAGCAGCCCGACAGGGGGCGTTTCTGGCTACACCTTC. Translation gives CASSPTGGVSGYTF.

This clonotype came up a few times. This chain links TRBV15 with TRBJ2-7; no definite D call. Per germline, CDR1 LNHNV and CDR2 YYDKDF (reference sequence). Trimming shortened V by 4 bases and J by 7 bases, and 11 bases separated the two germline ends. This CDR3 contains 12 residues. As DNA, the CDR3 is TGTGCCACCAGCATAGCAGTTGGGGAGCAGTACTTC. Amino acid sequence: CATSIAVGEQYF.

Ten or more counts support this clonotype. The chain couples TRBV7-6 to TRBJ1-6; D remains unclear. This CDR3 spans 15 amino acids. Germline values: CDR1 SGHVS, CDR2 FNYEAQ. Trimming took off 5 bases at V and 12 bases at J, with 20 bases between the two ends. The CDR3 loop reads CASSRGSEGELPLHF. The CDR3 nucleotides read TGTGCCAGCAGCCGCGGGAGCGAGGGAGAGTTACCCCTCCACTTT.

The rearrangement joins TRBV6-2 or TRBV6-3 to TRBJ2-7, with TRBD1 as a possible D gene (7 bases). Germline CDR1 is MNHEY and CDR2 is SVGEGT. V lost 5 bases, J lost 7 bases, and 21 bases lay in between. This CDR3 has 15 amino acids. CDR3 loop: CASSNPLEGAGEQYF. CDR3 nucleotides: TGTGCCAGCAGTAACCCCCTCGAGGGGGCGGGGGAGCAGTACTTC.

This clonotype has only a few counts. The junction and the germline gene differ at one end; a read error may be behind it. This sequence joins TRBV10-1 and TRBJ2-3; 9 positions agree with TRBD2. Germline CDR1 and CDR2: WNHNN and SYGVQD (reference sequence). This CDR3 comprises 14 residues. The CDR3 loop reads CASSEGTSRDTQYF. CDR3 nucleotides: TGCGCCAGCAGTGAGGGGACTAGCAGAGATACGCAGTATTTT.

The chain carries TRBV5-1 and TRBJ2-7; TRBD1 aligns across 7 bases. The CDR3 is 19 amino acids. Germline assignment: CDR1 SGHRS and CDR2 YFSETQ. Trimming removed 1 base from V and 1 base from J; junction bases left unmatched: 17. The CDR3 DNA reads as TGCGCCAGCAGCTTGCCGACGGGCACAGGGGTGGGATGGTCCTACGAGCAGTACTTC. This translates into CASSLPTGTGVGWSYEQYF.

This sequence joins TRBV20-1 and TRBJ2-7, with a possible D match to TRBD1 (5 bases). The germline V gene has CDR1 DFQATT and CDR2 SNEGSKA (reference sequence). This CDR3 has 14 amino acids. Trimming stripped 3 bases from V and 1 base from J, with 13 bases between. The CDR3 nucleotides read TGCAGTGCTAGTGCCTTCAGGGAATCCTACGAGCAGTACTTC. Its translation is CSASAFRESYEQYF.